This TCR beta chain is from a study of shared clonotypes between healthy human individuals. The overall study: Aged 18 to 49, the donors were a couple of women and three men. Findings and limits, study-wide: Rarefaction showed sorted-subset sequencing was incomplete despite large depth. Naive subsets tended to show greater estimated richness than memory subsets.

About this clone: Its antigen is as yet unknown.

In germline, CDR1 is SGHAT, CDR2 FQNNGV. CDR3 length equals 16 residues. Trimming removed 1 base at V and 2 bases at J, with 13 bases between. The data were produced by immunoSEQ multiplex PCR, yet TCRdb's version contains in-frame clones alone and is incomplete. Here the sample spans 1.4 million or so clones, approximately 98.5% being singletons. The J gene is TRBJ2-3, the V gene TRBV11-2; D possibly uses TRBD1 or TRBD2 (6 bases each). Sequencing was performed on naive CD4+ T cells sorted from blood. Specified subset: CD45RA+ positively selected. The clonotype was recovered from a man aged 25 to 40 in good health. CDR3 protein: CASSLAGAAPTDTQYF. The CDR3 coding sequence is TGTGCCAGCAGCTTAGCGGGGGCGGCCCCCACAGATACGCAGTATTTT.